Below, 15 T cell receptor beta chains from the same sample are listed, as sequenced in a study of cytomegalovirus exposure and HLA in healthy donors. Primers: 60 Vbeta forward and 13 Jbeta reverse. Clones were sequenced by immunoSEQ multiplex PCR, and TCRdb holds only the in-frame ones, with some missing. The table lists approximately 200,000 clones, 70% to 75% of them singletons. Material: PBMCs. The receptors shown here come from a man under 40 in good health and CMV-seropositive.

The V and J genes are TRBV5-1 and TRBJ2-1; 9 nucleotides align to TRBD2. This CDR3 comprises 15 residues. Trimming at V came to 4 bases and at J to 10 bases, leaving 12 bases not matched to a gene. Germline lookup yields CDR1 SGHRS and CDR2 YFSETQ. The CDR3 DNA reads as TGCGCCAGCAGCCGTCCCGAAGCGGGAGGAAGAGAGCAGTTCTTC. Translation gives CASSRPEAGGREQFF.

This clone occurred a few times. The CDR3 loop reads CASSRQGARTEAFF. The CDR3 DNA sequence: TGTGCCAGCAGCAGACAGGGGGCGCGGACTGAAGCTTTCTTT. The J gene is TRBJ1-1, the V gene TRBV7-2; 10 nucleotides align to TRBD1. The length of the CDR3 is 14 residues. Germline trimming cut 5 bases from V and 5 bases from J; bases unmatched to any gene: 5. Germline V lookup: CDR1 SGHTA, CDR2 FQGNSA.

This chain joins TRBV5-1 and TRBJ2-3, with TRBD2 matching over 7 bases. The CDR3 has 15 amino acids. Germline lookup yields CDR1 SGHRS and CDR2 YFSETQ. The ends lost 6 bases at V and 6 bases at J; junction bases unmatched: 13. DNA of the CDR3: TGCGCCAGCAATATAGCGGCAACCGGGGGGGATACGCAGTATTTT. Translation gives CASNIAATGGDTQYF.

The chain couples TRBV5-1 to TRBJ2-5; a weak D match, TRBD1 (6 bases). CDR3 length equals 13 residues. Germline loops: CDR1 SGHRS, CDR2 YFSETQ. Trimming removed 2 bases from V and 5 bases from J, with 10 bases in between. The CDR3 loop is CASSLQGLETQYF. CDR3 nucleotide sequence: TGCGCCAGCAGCTTACAGGGTCTGGAGACCCAGTACTTC.

In this sample, this clone turned up once. The chain carries TRBV6-5 and TRBJ2-1; 8 positions agree with TRBD1. The germline gives CDR1 MNHEY, CDR2 SVGAGI. The CDR3 is 15 amino acids. V shed 0 bases and J 8 bases; nucleotides not matched to a gene: 6. CDR3 DNA: TGTGCCAGCAGTTACTCTGTTCAGGGGGCGGATGAGCAGTTCTTC. It translates to CASSYSVQGADEQFF.

V usage is TRBV5-6 and J usage is TRBJ2-7; TRBD1 matches at 7 bases. V lost 0 bases and J lost 0; bases outside the gene matches: 9. The CDR3 runs 17 residues. Germline V gives CDR1 SGHDT, CDR2 YYEEEE. In nucleotides, the CDR3 is TGTGCCAGCAGCTTGGTTCCCTACAGGGGTCTCTCCTACGAGCAGTACTTC. This sequence encodes CASSLVPYRGLSYEQYF.

The J gene is TRBJ2-7, the V gene TRBV6-1; 8 positions match TRBD2. The germline gives CDR1 MNHNS, CDR2 SASEGT. This CDR3 has 15 residues. V lost 9 bases to trimming and J lost 0 bases; unmatched junction nucleotides: 10. In DNA, the CDR3 is TGTGCCAGTGTTTGGGGGCTAGCGGGCTCCTACGAGCAGTACTTC. Translating it yields CASVWGLAGSYEQYF.

Points on this clone: Compared with germline, one end of the junction differs, possibly owing to a read error. The chain employs TRBV7-9 and TRBJ2-2; D not resolved. The CDR3 totals 14 residues. Looked up from germline, CDR1 is SEHNR and CDR2 is FQNEAQ (reference sequence). Here the CDR3 DNA reads TGTTCCAGCAGCTCTGTATCGAACACCGGGGAGCTGTTTTTT. Residues: CSSSSVSNTGELFF.

This clone was detected once. The rearrangement joins TRBV29-1 to TRBJ2-2, with 9 nucleotides matching TRBD1. The CDR3 sequence is 13 residues long. Losses at the gene ends were 6 bases for V and 6 bases for J; bases not matched to a gene: 5. Looked up from germline, CDR1 is SQVTM and CDR2 is ANQGSEA. CDR3 residues: CSVDRQGAGELFF. In DNA form, the CDR3 reads TGCAGCGTCGACCGACAGGGGGCCGGGGAGCTGTTTTTT.

The rearrangement joins TRBV4-1 to TRBJ2-5; TRBD2 aligns across 10 bases. The germline gives CDR1 MGHRA, CDR2 YSYEKL. The CDR3 runs to 15 residues. After removal of 5 bases from V and 5 bases from J, the junction contained 8 bases not matched to a gene. Here the CDR3 reads CASSGPLAGMETQYF. For the CDR3, the DNA is TGCGCCAGCAGCGGACCACTAGCGGGAATGGAGACCCAGTACTTC.

The gene calls are TRBV28 and TRBJ1-2; D call uncertain. This CDR3 is 14 amino acids long. Germline-derived CDR1 and CDR2 are MDHEN and SYDVKM. Between the trimmed V and J ends, which lost 8 bases and 1 base, there was a span of 14 bases. For the CDR3, the DNA is TGTGCCAGCGGACTCAGGAGCTTTAACTATGGCTACACCTTC. Translated, it gives CASGLRSFNYGYTF.

The chain employs TRBV19 and TRBJ1-2; 7 bases match TRBD1. The CDR3 contains 13 residues. Germline-derived CDR1 and CDR2 are LNHDA and SQIVND (reference sequence). Germline trimming cut 3 bases from V and 6 bases from J; bases unmatched to any gene: 4. CDR3 loop: CASSMWQGDGYTF. In DNA form, the CDR3 reads TGTGCCAGTAGTATGTGGCAGGGGGATGGCTACACCTTC.

V and J are TRBV6-5 and TRBJ1-6, with 7 nucleotides matching TRBD1. Germline trimming cut 3 bases from V and 7 bases from J; bases unmatched to any gene: 6. From germline, CDR1 is MNHEY and CDR2 SVGAGI. The CDR3 runs to 15 residues. The CDR3 DNA reads as TGTGCCAGCAGTTATTCGACAGGGCGCAATTCACCCCTCCACTTT. Translating gives CASSYSTGRNSPLHF.

The rearrangement joins TRBV13 to TRBJ2-3; 14 nucleotides align to TRBD2. The junction had 3 bases not matched to a gene; V was cut back by 4 bases and J by 6 bases. Germline-derived CDR1 and CDR2 are PRHDT and FYEKMQ (reference sequence). The CDR3 sequence is 15 residues long. This chain's CDR3 is CASSSRTSGRDTQYF. CDR3 nucleotides: TGTGCCAGCAGCTCGCGGACTAGCGGGAGGGATACGCAGTATTTT.

This chain links TRBV5-5 with TRBJ1-3; TRBD1 is a possible D gene (6 bases). V lost 2 bases and J 3 bases, leaving 12 bases between the germline ends. The CDR3 has 15 amino acids. Germline lookup yields CDR1 SGHKS and CDR2 YYEKEE (reference sequence). The CDR3: CASSFSQGLGNTIYF. The CDR3 DNA reads as TGTGCCAGCAGCTTCTCCCAGGGGCTTGGAAACACCATATATTTT. Combining the CDR3 with reference TRBV5-5 and TRBJ1-3 gives the whole variable domain DAGVTQSPTHLIKTRGQQVTLRCSPISGHKSVSWYQQVLGQGPQFIFQYYEKEERGRGNFPDRFSARQFPNYSSELNVNALLLGDSALYLCASSFSQGLGNTIYFGEGSWLTVV.